Shown below are 2 T cell receptor beta chains from a single sample sequenced in a study of blood T cell repertoires in COVID-19. The data were produced by immunoSEQ multiplex PCR, yet TCRdb's version contains in-frame clones alone and is incomplete. The sample lists roughly 73,000 clones, over 80% occurring once. Sequencing input: peripheral blood. All receptors come from an older woman with acute or convalescent COVID-19.

The CDR3 coding sequence is TGTGCCAGCAGTCCAGGACTAGTAAGGGGGGATACGCAGTATTTT. Protein product: CASSPGLVRGDTQYF. The chain employs TRBV4-2 and TRBJ2-3, with D maybe TRBD2 (7 bases). The CDR3 is made up of 15 amino acids. Trimming shortened V by 6 bases and J by 6 bases, and 19 bases separated the two germline ends. Germline lookup yields CDR1 LGHNA and CDR2 YNFKEQ.

This chain uses TRBV4-2 with TRBJ2-7, with 9 bases fitting TRBD2. This CDR3 comprises 18 residues. Germline CDR1 and CDR2: LGHNA and YNFKEQ. Trimming cost V 0 bases and J 4 bases; bases outside gene matches: 13. In DNA, the CDR3 is TGTGCCAGCAGCCAAGATCGTTCGTGGGGTAGCGGGAGTTACGAGCAGTACTTC. This codes for CASSQDRSWGSGSYEQYF.